Detailed here is one T cell receptor beta chain. The sample comes from a study of identical twins. Germline loops: CDR1 LGHNA, CDR2 YNFKEQ. Trimming cost V 5 bases and J 8 bases; bases outside gene matches: 11. The CDR3 length is 15 residues. In TCRdb, the 5' RACE reads were re-called with MiXCR into one record per CDR3 protein. The sample carries hundreds of thousands of distinct CDR3 sequences, around 22% recorded once. Healthy Caucasians provided all donations. This sample was shared with a second study, whose subject was yellow fever vaccine responses in identical twins. That source reports: A vaccine T cell response that seemed partly convergent and partly personalized was reported in twins.

This clonotype was sampled from a woman younger than 30 in good health. Sequenced sample: CD4+ T cells sorted from blood. This chain joins TRBV4-2 and TRBJ2-1, with 8 bases lining up with TRBD2. CDR3 DNA: TGTGCCAGCAGCTTTCGGGGGGGGCCGGAGTATGAGCAGTTCTTC. It codes for CASSFRGGPEYEQFF.